This entry lists 26 T cell receptor beta chains sequenced from one sample in a study of T cell repertoires in cytomegalovirus infection. Using its own MiXCR run on the reads, TCRdb lists one record per CDR3 protein. The sample lists about 330,000 distinct CDR3 sequences, nearly 35% occurring once. The antigens of these receptors remain unknown. Sequenced material: cultured PBMCs, taken from culture after CMV antigen stimulation. The receptors were sampled from a human donor in good health (CMV status not recorded). Some clones in this sample may be carry-over from other donors' samples.

The chain carries TRBV24-1 and TRBJ2-1, with 15 bases that match TRBD2. The germline V gene has CDR1 KGHDR and CDR2 SFDVKD. After removal of 2 bases from V and 13 bases from J, the junction contained 8 bases not matched to a gene. This CDR3 is 16 amino acids long. The CDR3 nucleotides are TGTGCCACCAGTGATTCCGGACTAGCGGGAGGGCCCAGCCAGTTCTTC. This codes for CATSDSGLAGGPSQFF.

The rearrangement uses TRBV7-2 and TRBJ2-1; 12 positions agree with TRBD2. Per the germline V gene, CDR1 is SGHTA and CDR2 is FQGNSA. With V trimmed by 0 bases and J by 4 bases, 4 bases remained unmatched. CDR3 length equals 17 residues. In DNA, the CDR3 is TGTGCCAGCAGCTTAGCGCCTCTAGCGGGAGGGTACAATGAGCAGTTCTTC. Its translation is CASSLAPLAGGYNEQFF.

This chain links TRBV19 with TRBJ2-1; 9 bases are shared with TRBD2. The CDR3 consists of 16 residues. The ends lost 7 bases at V and 7 bases at J; junction bases unmatched: 14. Germline assignment: CDR1 LNHDA and CDR2 SQIVND (reference sequence). CDR3 region: CASNKREALQRNEQFF. CDR3 coding DNA: TGTGCCAGTAACAAGCGGGAGGCTCTACAAAGGAATGAGCAGTTCTTC.

This clonotype showed up just a few times. The chain carries TRBV4-3 and TRBJ2-1; 8 positions match TRBD2. Germline V lookup: CDR1 LGHNA, CDR2 YSLEER. The CDR3 loop spans 18 amino acids. V was pared by 1 base and J by 0 bases, with 8 bases of the junction left unmatched. DNA for the CDR3: TGCGCCAGCAGCCAAGCCCCCCACGGGACTAGCTCCTACAATGAGCAGTTCTTC. As protein: CASSQAPHGTSSYNEQFF.

This clonotype was detected a few times. V is TRBV11-3 and J is TRBJ2-5; maybe TRBD2 (5 bases). The CDR3 runs to 13 residues. Germline CDR1 reads SGHNT; CDR2 reads YENEEA. Trimming removed 2 bases at V and 5 bases at J, with 9 bases between. The DNA for the CDR3 is TGTGCCAGCAGCTTACGAGGGTGGGAGACCCAGTACTTC. This translates into CASSLRGWETQYF.

The chain is built from TRBV13 and TRBJ1-2; 7 bases are shared with TRBD1. The CDR3 has 15 amino acids. Unmatched junction bases numbered 6, after V lost 3 bases and J lost 2 bases. Germline V gene sequence: CDR1 PRHDT, CDR2 FYEKMQ (reference sequence). This chain's CDR3 is CASSFAGTANYGYTF. The CDR3 DNA reads as TGTGCCAGCAGCTTCGCCGGGACAGCAAACTATGGCTACACCTTC.

This clonotype was seen more than once but under ten times. The chain employs TRBV4-1 and TRBJ1-5; no firm D call. This CDR3 is built from 15 residues. Trimming pared 1 base from V and 2 bases from J, leaving 9 bases between. Germline V lookup: CDR1 MGHRA, CDR2 YSYEKL. Written as DNA, the CDR3 is TGCGCCAGCAGCCAAGGATCTCTGGGCAATCAGCCCCAGCATTTT. This codes for CASSQGSLGNQPQHF.

This chain joins TRBV12-3 or TRBV12-4 and TRBJ2-1; TRBD2 matches at 7 bases. The CDR3 has 15 residues. The V and J ends lost 4 bases and 2 bases, in that order; junction bases with no gene match: 5. The DNA for the CDR3 is TGTGCCAGCAGTTCGGGCGGGAGTACCTACAATGAGCAGTTCTTC. This encodes CASSSGGSTYNEQFF.

The J gene is TRBJ1-5, the V gene TRBV28; unclear D gene. The CDR3 runs 15 residues. Trimming removed 11 bases from V and 1 base from J, with 18 bases in between. CDR1 is MDHEN and CDR2 is SYDVKM in the germline V gene. The CDR3 DNA follows: TGTGCCTCGACCTCCGGGGATACAAGCAATCAGCCCCAGCATTTT. Translation: CASTSGDTSNQPQHF.

This sequence joins TRBV9 and TRBJ2-7; the D gene is possibly TRBD2 (6 bases). Deletions cut 2 bases from V and 7 bases from J, with 19 bases between. The CDR3 loop spans 15 amino acids. Germline V lookup: CDR1 SGDLS, CDR2 YYNGEE. CDR3 nucleotides: TGTGCCAGCAGCGTTTCGGGAGATTTTGTATATGAGCAGTACTTC. The encoded protein is CASSVSGDFVYEQYF.

The chain employs TRBV7-3 and TRBJ1-1, with TRBD1 matching over 8 bases. The germline V gene has CDR1 SGHTA and CDR2 FQGTGA. This CDR3 comprises 14 residues. V gave up 4 bases and J gave up 1 base; unmatched junction bases: 2. CDR3 in amino acids: CASSYRGKNTEAFF. CDR3 nucleotides: TGTGCCAGCAGCTACAGGGGGAAGAACACTGAAGCTTTCTTT.

This clonotype was recorded a few times. The chain uses TRBV6-1 and TRBJ1-1; D gene uncertain. The CDR3 extends over 10 amino acids. CDR1 and CDR2 from the germline V gene are MNHNS and SASEGT. V was cut by 4 bases and J by 12 bases, with 9 bases left in between. CDR3 bases: TGTGCCAGCAGTGGACAATGGACTTTCTTT. The encoded protein is CASSGQWTFF.

The sample holds a few counts of this clonotype. V gene TRBV20-1 combines with J gene TRBJ2-3; D gene ambiguous. The CDR3 has 12 amino acids. CDR1 is DFQATT, CDR2 SNEGSKA, per germline (reference sequence). Trimming left V 5 bases short and J 0 bases short, with 6 bases between. The CDR3 is CSASDSTDTQYF. CDR3 nucleotides: TGCAGTGCTTCGGACAGCACAGATACGCAGTATTTT.

There are many counts of this clonotype. The rearrangement uses TRBV5-4 and TRBJ1-4; 7 bases fit TRBD1. V shed 4 bases, J shed 5 bases, and the junction held 5 bases outside the gene matches. Germline V lookup: CDR1 SGHNT, CDR2 YYREEE (reference sequence). The CDR3 spans 14 residues. The CDR3 region has the DNA TGTGCCAGCAGCCCGGGACAGATAAATGAAAAACTGTTTTTT. Amino acids: CASSPGQINEKLFF.

V is TRBV7-9 and J is TRBJ1-6, with D tentatively TRBD1 (5 bases). This CDR3 has 14 residues. Germline assignment: CDR1 SEHNR and CDR2 FQNEAQ (reference sequence). The V gene lost 1 base and the J gene lost 7 bases, with 8 bases spanning the gap. The CDR3 DNA is TGTGCCAGCAGCTTAGTAGGGGAAAATTCACCCCTCCACTTT. It translates to CASSLVGENSPLHF.

This clonotype showed up just a few times. The rearrangement joins TRBV7-9 to TRBJ2-3; TRBD1 might be the D (6 bases). Trimming shortened V by 4 bases and J by 2 bases, and 22 bases separated the two germline ends. Germline lookup yields CDR1 SEHNR and CDR2 FQNEAQ (reference sequence). The CDR3 has 18 amino acids. CDR3 nucleotide sequence: TGTGCCAGCAGCTCCCCCCGTCCGGCGACAGGATACACAGATACGCAGTATTTT. Its protein is CASSSPRPATGYTDTQYF.

The V call is TRBV6-5, the J call TRBJ1-5; 10 bases are shared with TRBD1. The junction had 7 bases not matched to a gene; V was cut back by 4 bases and J by 4 bases. The CDR3 extends over 16 amino acids. Germline values: CDR1 MNHEY, CDR2 SVGAGI. CDR3 protein: CASSSRGQGLNQPQHF. For the CDR3, the DNA is TGTGCCAGCAGTTCGCGGGGACAGGGGTTAAATCAGCCCCAGCATTTT.

This chain connects TRBV10-3 to TRBJ1-4; D is uncertain. CDR3 length: 14 amino acids. The V gene's germline CDR1 is ENHRY and CDR2 SYGVKD. The germline V and J ends were trimmed by 3 bases and 5 bases, with 10 bases remaining between them. CDR3 protein: CAISEEGPNEKLFF. In nucleotides, the CDR3 is TGTGCCATCAGTGAAGAGGGTCCGAATGAAAAACTGTTTTTT.

This clonotype has a count of ten or more. The CDR3 coding sequence is TGCAGTGCTAGAGATACGGCGGCAGGCCTGGAGACCCAGTACTTC. Protein sequence: CSARDTAAGLETQYF. V usage is TRBV20-1 and J usage is TRBJ2-5; D is uncertain. The CDR3 covers 15 residues. In germline, CDR1 is DFQATT, CDR2 SNEGSKA (reference sequence). V lost 0 bases, J lost 5 bases, and 16 bases lay in between.

This clonotype was seen only a few times. V gene TRBV7-2 combines with J gene TRBJ2-1, with unresolved D. Trimming left V 1 base short and J 2 bases short, with 9 bases between. Per germline, CDR1 SGHTA and CDR2 FQGNSA. The CDR3 spans 15 residues. The CDR3 spells CASSLDRGTYNEQFF. The CDR3 coding sequence is TGTGCCAGCAGCTTAGATCGCGGAACCTACAATGAGCAGTTCTTC.

This chain joins TRBV19 and TRBJ1-5; no firm D call. Germline CDR1 is LNHDA and CDR2 is SQIVND (reference sequence). Trimming removed 10 bases at V and 0 bases at J, with 16 bases between. The CDR3 is made up of 15 amino acids. This chain's CDR3 is CATAVQTPSNQPQHF. CDR3 in DNA: TGTGCCACGGCGGTTCAGACCCCTAGCAATCAGCCCCAGCATTTT. Together with reference TRBV19 and TRBJ1-5, the CDR3 gives the full variable domain: DGGITQSPKYLFRKEGQNVTLSCEQNLNHDAMYWYRQDPGQGLRLIYYSQIVNDFQKGDIAEGYSVSREKKESFPLTVTSAQKNPTAFYLCATAVQTPSNQPQHFGDGTRLSIL.

The chain is built from TRBV27 and TRBJ1-5; a possible D gene is TRBD1 (6 bases). Trimming removed 6 bases at V and 7 bases at J, with 10 bases between. Per the germline V gene, CDR1 is MNHEY and CDR2 is SMNVEV (reference sequence). The CDR3 sequence is 12 residues long. The CDR3 loop is CASRHGGQPQHF. CDR3 in DNA: TGTGCCAGCAGGCACGGGGGCCAGCCCCAGCATTTT.

The V gene is TRBV27, the J gene TRBJ1-2; 7 nucleotides agree with TRBD1. V lost 5 bases to trimming and J lost 7 bases; unmatched junction nucleotides: 16. The germline CDR1 and CDR2 sequences are MNHEY and SMNVEV (reference sequence). CDR3 length: 16 residues. The CDR3 region has the DNA TGTGCCAGCAGTCCCCTCCCGACAGGGAGGGCGCGTGGCTACACCTTC. This translates into CASSPLPTGRARGYTF.

This clonotype was seen a handful of times. The gene calls are TRBV27 and TRBJ1-5, with 8 bases that match TRBD1. CDR1 and CDR2 (germline): MNHEY, SMNVEV (reference sequence). The CDR3 loop spans 17 amino acids. J was trimmed by 0 bases and V by 8 bases; bases with no gene match: 12. The CDR3 is CASSPGQATYSNQPQHF. In DNA form, the CDR3 reads TGTGCCAGCTCACCGGGACAGGCCACTTATAGCAATCAGCCCCAGCATTTT.

This clonotype was found a few times. This rearrangement joins TRBV19 to TRBJ1-1, with a weak D call TRBD1 (6 bases). CDR1 LNHDA and CDR2 SQIVND come from the germline V gene (reference sequence). This CDR3 has 15 amino acids. Trimming took 5 bases from V and 0 from J, leaving 13 bases between them. CDR3: CASSPVTGMNTEAFF. The CDR3, as DNA: TGTGCCAGTAGTCCCGTCACAGGGATGAACACTGAAGCTTTCTTT.

This clonotype has a handful of counts. The chain recombines TRBV27 with TRBJ1-1; D is uncertain. V lost 0 bases and J lost 4, with 12 bases in between. This CDR3 region has 15 residues. Germline V CDR1 and CDR2: MNHEY, SMNVEV (reference sequence). The CDR3 nucleotides are TGTGCCAGCAGTTTATCGATAGCTCTCGGCACTGAAGCTTTCTTT. Translating gives CASSLSIALGTEAFF.